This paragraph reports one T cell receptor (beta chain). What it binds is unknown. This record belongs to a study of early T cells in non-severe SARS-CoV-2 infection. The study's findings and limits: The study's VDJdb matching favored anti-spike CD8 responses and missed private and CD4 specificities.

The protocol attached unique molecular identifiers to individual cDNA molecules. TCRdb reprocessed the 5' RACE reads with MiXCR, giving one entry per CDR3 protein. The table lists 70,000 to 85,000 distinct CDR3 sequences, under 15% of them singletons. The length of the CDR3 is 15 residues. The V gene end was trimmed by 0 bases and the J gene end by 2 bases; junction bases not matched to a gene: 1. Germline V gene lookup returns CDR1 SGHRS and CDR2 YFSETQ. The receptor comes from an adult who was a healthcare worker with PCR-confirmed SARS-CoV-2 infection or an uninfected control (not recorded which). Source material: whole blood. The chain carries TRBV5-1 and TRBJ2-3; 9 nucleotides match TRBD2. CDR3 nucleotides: TGCGCCAGCAGCTTGGGACTAGCGGTCACAGATACGCAGTATTTT. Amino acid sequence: CASSLGLAVTDTQYF.